This entry is about one T cell receptor (beta chain). Its antigen target is currently unknown. The input lacks base qualities; no much larger clone sits a single base away. These data belong to a study of cytomegalovirus exposure and HLA in healthy donors (dated by TCRdb to 2016 to 2017). About the investigation overall: An earlier analysis of some 600 of the donors reported 250 to 300 Gb of sequence data and about 120 million unique TCR beta sequences obtained from about 179 million T cells. Roughly 300 gigabases of sequencing data and around 88 million unique TCR sequences made up an early release that covered over 550 HLA-typed donors. Of the roughly 390 genotyped donors, approximately 81% were placed in the genetic ancestry cluster associated with self-reported Caucasian donors. The study aimed to test whether signatures of past pathogen exposure could be identified by cataloging public T cell receptors. The study used immunosequencing to profile the T cell repertoires of 666 subjects and linked those repertoires to cytomegalovirus serostatus. Along with the 666-subject first cohort, a separate validation cohort of over 90 different subjects was used. The study combined high-throughput TCR immunosequencing, statistical association of individual TCRs with disease status, and machine learning to predict cytomegalovirus infection status. In a later analysis, previously published TCR beta repertoires from 666 donors were re-analyzed and high-resolution HLA genotyping was added so that TCR occurrence patterns could be studied. Rather than drawing on any new phenotypic data, the later analysis identified candidate immune exposures from TCR beta sequences and the way those sequences occurred across donors. An earlier analysis of 587 of the donors used high-throughput TCR beta sequencing to judge whether each TCR beta V gene segment behaved as functional or pseudogenic. Alongside the repertoire data, information on donor age, sex, ethnicity and CMV serostatus was compiled. Genome-wide SNP genotypes for about 65% of the roughly 670 donors were used in a later genetic analysis, which treated that subset as a discovery cohort. Every repertoire in the discovery cohort had been generated on one and the same sequencing platform. Both class I and class II loci were covered by HLA typing, at four-digit resolution. Typing coverage differed by locus: A, B, C, DRB1 and DQB1 were typed in roughly 620-640 donors, DQA1 in 522, DPA1 in approximately 600, and DPB1 in 400 to 480. Roughly 5 DR-DQ haplotypes were handled as single units for association and clustering, since linkage in the cohort was strong. Among almost 400 genotyped donors of the cohort, an average of roughly 240,000 unique TCR beta nucleotide sequences were sequenced per donor, 15% to 20% of them non-productive. Broad study findings and their caveats: In a later analysis, HLA-associated TCR beta chains were found to be more clonally expanded and to have lower generation probabilities than equally common non-associated chains. A further reported finding was that TCR beta sequences accurately predicted the HLA-A and HLA-B alleles for most subjects in the first cohort. In a later analysis, TCR association rates were found to vary across HLA loci, with the most associated TCRs seen for DRB1 alleles and the fewest for HLA-C alleles. When HLA alleles, especially DR and DQ, strongly co-occurred, TCR associations were difficult to assign to individual alleles. An earlier analysis of around 600 of the donors showed that most TCR beta V segments appeared in productive rearrangements either about 87% or about 30% of the time, which broadly matched IMGT annotations. The presence/absence analyses assumed that sequencing depth was roughly uniform across donors, and that assumption may not be true. An association between a missense DCLRE1C variant and V-gene and J-gene trimming of TCR beta chains was found in a later genetic analysis and replicated in an independent cohort. The classifier was reported to diagnose cytomegalovirus status with high specificity and sensitivity in both the original cohort and the validation cohort. The authors suggested that the approach could potentially be extended to other disease states and immunological phenotypes. Some IMGT-functional V segments, including TRBV6-2 and TRBV6-3, could not be told apart with the 87-base-pair reads, so those segments were excluded. The sequencing pipeline was judged likely to have produced a cluster of highly shared sequence variants as a technical artifact. Most TCR sequences were seen in very few donors, while some public TCRs were found in many individuals. Because some donors lacked HLA typing at each locus, the association tests relied only on the typed subset. A total of 150 to 200 TCR beta chains were listed by the study as associated with cytomegalovirus. Roughly 17 rarely observed V segments, including chromosome 9 orphons, were excluded from the earlier analysis of some 590 of the donors because counts were too low. For the cohort, immune exposure information was limited to CMV serostatus. Only TCR beta chains were sequenced in this cohort, and the absence of alpha or paired-chain data limited detectable features. Three of the identified cytomegalovirus-associated TCR beta chains were confirmed in vitro to be specific for cytomegalovirus antigens. Linkage disequilibrium might explain the correlated functional status among segregating V segments, but an unknown experimental factor could not be excluded. In a later genetic analysis, fewer N-insertions in productive TCRs were reported among donors in an Asian-associated ancestry cluster than the roughly 700-donor mean. A later analysis associated 15,000 to 20,000 TCR beta sequences with specific HLA alleles at a false discovery rate of 0.05. In a later analysis, several top co-occurrence clusters were reported to appear linked to parvovirus B19, influenza, CMV and Epstein-Barr virus. Most CMV-associated TCR beta chains appeared to be HLA-restricted in a later analysis, and the HLA associations seemed to be driven largely by CMV exposure.

The cohort consisted of 600 to 750 healthy bone marrow donors. Cohort members were all nominally healthy when sampled, although unrecorded immune exposures were likely present. The donor tested CMV seronegative and was one of the 352 seronegative cohort members. Every donor gave a peripheral blood sample, and the peripheral blood mononuclear cells from that sample were used for TCR beta sequencing. Genomic DNA extraction from the blood cell samples was performed with the Qiagen DNeasy Blood Extraction Kit. Library preparation employed the immunoSEQ multiplex PCR assay. The multiplex PCR relied on a mix of 60 forward primers for TCR Vbeta segments and 13 reverse primers for TCR Jbeta segments. Amplification of the CDR3 region of rearranged TCR beta genes was performed with a multiplex PCR assay on genomic DNA. Amplified TCR beta libraries were sequenced as 87-base-pair reads on the Illumina HiSeq System. Turning to the authors' computational methods: A later analysis counted tens of millions of unique TCR beta chains across the roughly 700 repertoires, and some 11 million of these chains were shared by at least two donors. A nearest-neighbor algorithm error-corrected the raw reads and collapsed the reads into unique sequences, merging closely related sequences to remove PCR and sequencing errors. Alignment of CDR3 sequences to IMGT reference sequences was used to assign V, D and J gene segments. For a sequence to be retained, a match of at least six nucleotides was required to both a V gene segment and a J gene segment. Rearrangements were classified as productive when the CDR3 lacked stop codons and remained in frame with V and J, and all other rearrangements were classified as non-productive. CDR3 was defined by IMGT convention, running from the second conserved V-encoded cysteine to the conserved J-encoded phenylalanine. Sequences without an unambiguous match to a single V gene segment were excluded from the earlier analysis of almost 600 of the donors. An earlier analysis of fewer than 650 of the donors classified V segments as functional when productive rearrangements were above 56.7% and as segregating when the standard deviation between donors was above 5%. To diagnose cytomegalovirus status from the catalog of TCR beta chain sequences, a statistical classification framework was built. In a later analysis, V and J genes were assigned by comparing TCR nucleotide sequences against IMGT/GENE-DB human TR gene sequences. A later analysis assigned CDR3 sequences and most-parsimonious VDJ recombination scenarios with the TCRdist pipeline. In a later analysis, every TCR beta chain was defined by the combination of its CDR3 amino acid sequence and its V-gene family, and reads without a unique V-gene family were dropped. As a way to deal with suspected cross-contamination and a sequencing artifact, a later analysis dropped 592 nucleotide sequences that were highly shared and had low generation probability. For each public chain, a later analysis derived a clonal expansion index from normalized ranks of inferred template counts within each repertoire. In a later analysis, generation probabilities were computed using a VDJ recombination model fitted to out-of-frame rearrangements, and the results were checked against IGoR. In a later analysis, TCR-TCR, TCR-HLA and TCR-CMV co-occurrence was scored with hypergeometric tests, and a repertoire-size bias correction was applied to TCR pairs. In a later analysis, false discovery rates were estimated by permuting HLA or CMV assignments 20 times. In a later analysis, co-occurring TCRs were grouped using DBSCAN, and TCRdist sequence similarity was added for clustering within HLA-allele-positive subsets. Co-occurrence clustering excluded repertoires with fewer than 30,000 or more than 120,000 public chains, plus five with anomalous nucleotide sharing. Entries here come from immuneACCESS through TCRdb and include only in-frame sequences with V and J called. Some clones fail to appear in such tables; in the studies checked, an unresolved V gene covers under half of the shortfall, and the cause of the remainder is unknown. The DNA gave D and trimming, while V, J and clone size come from that table. For this sample the table gives about 140,000 clones, of which roughly 72% were detected only once. The leading ten clones occupy about 1.7% of the sample.

CDR1 KGHSH and CDR2 LQKENI were looked up in the germline V gene. From its cysteine to its phenylalanine, the CDR3 spans 18 amino acids. Of the read, only the CDR3 DNA is kept; its 54 bases are in frame from base 1. A distance of 16 bases separates the germline ends of V and J, which lose 4 bases and 0 bases respectively. The sequence came from a man between 40 and 49 years old in good health and CMV-seronegative. The sequenced sample was PBMCs. The sequence is built from TRBV18 and TRBJ1-6, with the identity of the D gene unclear. The CDR3 here reads CASSLRVVESSYNSPLHF. In nucleotides, the sequence is TGTGCCAGCTCACTCCGGGTGGTCGAAAGCTCCTATAATTCACCCCTCCACTTT.